This T cell receptor beta chain comes out of a study of beta chain features in type 1 diabetes. About the study: Age, gender, cell numbers and subset yield matched between patients and controls. Regarding the study as a whole: Junctions at VDJ sites from type 1 diabetes patients had fewer insertions and more deletions.

Germline CDR1 reads MDHEN; CDR2 reads SYDVKM. The CDR3 contains 12 residues. Trimming removed 5 bases from V and 3 bases from J, with 8 bases in between. About this clone: Its target is not known.

Sorting of CD4+ naive, central memory, regulatory and stem cell-like memory cells was performed via CD45RO/CCR7/CD25/CD127/CD95/CD27. All of the isolated RNA was reverse transcribed, so expressed TCRB transcripts were sequenced. Clones were sequenced by immunoSEQ multiplex PCR, and TCRdb holds only the in-frame ones, with some missing. The sample lists 130,000 to 150,000 clones; around a tenth were seen once. This chain joins TRBV28 and TRBJ2-7, with D unclear. This TCR was sampled from a man younger than 30 in good health. The sample was central memory CD4+ T cells from blood. The CDR3: CASSPLLYEQYF. The CDR3 nucleotides are TGTGCCAGCAGTCCCTTACTCTACGAGCAGTACTTC.